This TCR beta chain originates from a study of Ad26.COV2.S vaccination and SARS-CoV-2 variants. The treatment denotes: 15 to 20 received Ad26.COV2.S at low or high dose, single or two shots; about five received placebo; per-sample allocation not given. The study sampled participants on day 63 after the first vaccine or placebo injection. The repertoire was sequenced with immunoSEQ multiplex PCR; TCRdb's copy has only in-frame clones and lacks some. In the table there are hundreds of thousands of clones, roughly 90% of which are singletons. This CDR3 contains 12 residues. Germline assignment: CDR1 SNHLY and CDR2 FYNNEI. V lost 3 bases and J 7 bases, leaving 8 bases between the germline ends.

The sequencing used peripheral blood, collected in a trial of Ad26.COV2.S vaccine versus placebo. The chain recombines TRBV2 with TRBJ2-3; D may be TRBD1 (5 bases). The receptor's source is a person between 18 and 59 years old who received the Ad26.COV2.S COVID-19 vaccine or a placebo. The CDR3 reads CASSEDTYTQYF. In DNA form, the CDR3 reads TGTGCCAGCAGTGAGGACACTTATACGCAGTATTTT. The full variable domain, in which reference TRBV2 and TRBJ2-3 provide the parts outside the CDR3, is EPEVTQTPSHQVTQMGQEVILRCVPISNHLYFYWYRQILGQKVEFLVSFYNNEISEKSEIFDDQFSVERPDGSNFTLKIRSTKLEDSAMYFCASSEDTYTQYFGPGTRLTVL.